The next 17 T cell receptor beta chains were all read from a single sample in a study of shared clonotypes between healthy human individuals. Sequencing was performed with immunoSEQ multiplex PCR; in TCRdb, only in-frame clones are kept and a portion is missing. Of 1.5 million to 1.9 million clones in the sample, around 98% were seen once. Sequencing used naive CD4+ T cells sorted from blood. Subset indicated: CD45RA+ positively selected. These receptors all stem from a man younger than 40 in good health.

The V call is TRBV18, the J call TRBJ1-5, with a tentative D call TRBD1 (5 bases). Deletions cut 5 bases from V and 7 bases from J, with 21 bases between. This CDR3 spans 16 amino acids. Germline-derived CDR1 and CDR2 are KGHSH and LQKENI. CDR3 nucleotides: TGTGCCAGCTCAGGGCTCGTATCCGAAAGGGGCCAGCCCCAGCATTTT. As protein: CASSGLVSERGQPQHF. Looking up the rest from reference TRBV18 and TRBJ1-5 gives the full variable domain: NAGVMQNPRHLVRRRGQEARLRCSPMKGHSHVYWYRQLPEEGLKFMVYLQKENIIDESGMPKERFSAEFPKEGPSILRIQQVVRGDSAAYFCASSGLVSERGQPQHFGDGTRLSIL.

Points on this clone: The sample has other DNA sequences that encode this CDR3 too. This sequence joins TRBV28 and TRBJ2-2; a weak D match, TRBD1 (5 bases). Germline values: CDR1 MDHEN, CDR2 SYDVKM. The V gene lost 4 bases and the J gene lost 3 bases, with 9 bases spanning the gap. The CDR3 runs 14 residues. The DNA for the CDR3 is TGTGCCAGCAGTTCGCCAGGGTACACCGGGGAGCTGTTTTTT. It encodes CASSSPGYTGELFF. Full variable domain (rest looked up from reference TRBV28 and TRBJ2-2): DVKVTQSSRYLVKRTGEKVFLECVQDMDHENMFWYRQDPGLGLRLIYFSYDVKMKEKGDIPEGYSVSREKKERFSLILESASTNQTSMYLCASSSPGYTGELFFGEGSRLTVL.

The J gene is TRBJ2-1, the V gene TRBV4-2; no clear D gene. CDR1 LGHNA and CDR2 YNFKEQ come from the germline V gene. CDR3 size: 17 residues. V was cut by 1 base and J by 6 bases, with 19 bases left in between. CDR3 loop: CASSQAQGLTKGNEQFF. CDR3 DNA: TGTGCCAGCAGCCAAGCTCAAGGGCTGACCAAGGGCAATGAGCAGTTCTTC.

The chain employs TRBV30 and TRBJ1-5; 7 nucleotides match TRBD1. In germline, CDR1 is GTSNPN, CDR2 SVGIG (reference sequence). V dropped 1 base and J dropped 2; count of bases not matched to a gene: 5. The CDR3 spans 15 residues. DNA of the CDR3: TGTGCCTGGAGTGCTCGACAGGGAGGCAATCAGCCCCAGCATTTT. Protein sequence: CAWSARQGGNQPQHF. Full variable domain (rest looked up from reference TRBV30 and TRBJ1-5): SQTIHQWPATLVQPVGSPLSLECTVEGTSNPNLYWYRQAAGRGLQLLFYSVGIGQISSEVPQNLSASRPQDRQFILSSKKLLLSDSGFYLCAWSARQGGNQPQHFGDGTRLSIL.

This rearrangement joins TRBV27 to TRBJ1-1; TRBD1 matches 7 bases. The ends lost 3 bases at V and 4 bases at J; junction bases unmatched: 8. Germline V lookup: CDR1 MNHEY, CDR2 SMNVEV (reference sequence). The CDR3 is 15 amino acids. The CDR3 DNA follows: TGTGCCAGCAGTTTTTTGGACAGGCGGGGCACTGAAGCTTTCTTT. This codes for CASSFLDRRGTEAFF.

CDR3 coding DNA: TGCGCCAGCAGCCAAGAAGGAGTGGGGATCGGTCAGCCCCAGCATTTT. Amino acid sequence: CASSQEGVGIGQPQHF. V usage is TRBV4-1 and J usage is TRBJ1-5; no clear D. The CDR3 runs to 16 residues. Trimming took 0 bases from V and 6 from J, leaving 15 bases between them. In germline, CDR1 is MGHRA, CDR2 YSYEKL.

The V gene is TRBV9, the J gene TRBJ2-1, with 9 bases aligning to TRBD1. Germline V gives CDR1 SGDLS, CDR2 YYNGEE. CDR3 length: 16 residues. With 3 bases clipped from V and 8 bases from J, the junction kept 12 bases outside the gene matches. CDR3 DNA: TGTGCCAGCAGCGCGCTTGTAGGGACAGGGAGGGATGAGCAGTTCTTC. This translates into CASSALVGTGRDEQFF.

J is TRBJ2-1 and V is TRBV27; 10 bases fit TRBD2. The V segment lost 2 bases and the J segment 7 bases; nucleotides outside the gene matches: 11. CDR1 and CDR2 (germline): MNHEY, SMNVEV (reference sequence). This CDR3 region has 17 residues. CDR3 sequence reads: CASSLPGPSGSGNEQFF. For the CDR3, the DNA is TGTGCCAGCAGTTTACCCGGGCCTAGCGGGAGCGGAAATGAGCAGTTCTTC.

The chain is built from TRBV7-8 and TRBJ2-7, with D perhaps matching TRBD2 (5 bases). The CDR3 sequence is 14 residues long. Germline lookup yields CDR1 SGHVS and CDR2 FQNEAQ. V was trimmed by 2 bases and J by 0 bases, leaving 8 bases between them. This CDR3 is CASSLSGSSYEQYF. The CDR3 nucleotides are TGTGCCAGCAGCTTATCGGGGAGCTCCTACGAGCAGTACTTC.

The V and J genes are TRBV2 and TRBJ1-4, with TRBD1 as a possible D gene (6 bases). The CDR3 length is 14 residues. Germline values: CDR1 SNHLY, CDR2 FYNNEI. V shed 5 bases and J shed 4 bases, with 11 bases lying between them. The chain's CDR3 is CASSRQAVNEKLFF. Here the CDR3 DNA reads TGTGCCAGCAGTCGACAGGCAGTTAATGAAAAACTGTTTTTT.

The gene calls are TRBV10-1 and TRBJ2-7; the D gene is possibly TRBD1 (5 bases). The CDR3 runs 13 residues. CDR1 is WNHNN, CDR2 SYGVQD, per germline (reference sequence). V was trimmed by 5 bases and J by 3 bases, leaving 11 bases between them. The CDR3 DNA reads TGCGCCAGCAGTCCTGACAGTCACTACGAGCAGTACTTC. Its translation: CASSPDSHYEQYF.

The chain employs TRBV9 and TRBJ2-1, with 10 nucleotides matching TRBD2. The V segment lost 0 bases and the J segment 5 bases; nucleotides outside the gene matches: 8. Germline CDR1 and CDR2: SGDLS and YYNGEE. CDR3 length: 17 amino acids. Here the CDR3 reads CASSVEFWTSGNNEQFF. The CDR3 nucleotides read TGTGCCAGCAGCGTAGAATTTTGGACTAGCGGAAACAATGAGCAGTTCTTC.

The CDR3, as DNA: TGCAGCGCCCGGGCACGGAATGAAAAACTGTTTTTT. Residues: CSARARNEKLFF. The rearrangement links TRBV29-1 to TRBJ1-4; unclear D gene. Looked up from germline, CDR1 is SQVTM and CDR2 is ANQGSEA. The CDR3 runs to 12 residues. The V end lost 7 bases, the J end lost 5 bases, and 11 bases lay between the germline ends.

This rearrangement joins TRBV27 to TRBJ2-7; no reliable D call. Germline assignment: CDR1 MNHEY and CDR2 SMNVEV (reference sequence). The CDR3 is 14 amino acids. The V gene lost 4 bases and the J gene lost 1 base, with 11 bases spanning the gap. Here the CDR3 reads CASSYSRISYEQYF. The CDR3 DNA reads TGTGCCAGCAGTTATAGTAGGATTTCCTACGAGCAGTACTTC.

The rearrangement uses TRBV11-2 and TRBJ2-1; 9 nucleotides line up with TRBD2. The CDR3 contains 16 residues. CDR1 and CDR2 (germline): SGHAT, FQNNGV. Germline trimming cut 5 bases from V and 4 bases from J; bases unmatched to any gene: 9. CDR3 nucleotide sequence: TGTGCCAGCAGCAATCTAGCGGGGAGGGGTTACAATGAGCAGTTCTTC. Translated: CASSNLAGRGYNEQFF.

The chain carries TRBV5-1 and TRBJ2-2; no firm D call. The CDR3 has 16 amino acids. Trimming took off 2 bases at V and 4 bases at J, with 15 bases between the two ends. Germline assignment: CDR1 SGHRS and CDR2 YFSETQ. The CDR3 reads CASSFSRSPGTGELFF. CDR3 sequence (DNA): TGCGCCAGCAGCTTCTCAAGGTCGCCGGGCACCGGGGAGCTGTTTTTT.

The rearrangement uses TRBV5-1 and TRBJ2-7, with no clear D. Trimming left V 4 bases short and J 7 bases short, with 12 bases between. Germline V CDR1 and CDR2: SGHRS, YFSETQ. CDR3 size: 12 residues. The CDR3 loop is CASSPGRVEQYF. The DNA of the CDR3 is TGCGCCAGCAGCCCCGGACGGGTAGAGCAGTACTTC.